A selection of T cell receptor beta chains follows, all from one sample in a study of T-cell reconstitution after alpha-beta-depleted transplantation in children. TCRdb passed the PCR reads through MiXCR, listing each CDR3 protein once. There are roughly 220,000 distinct CDR3 sequences in the sample; 12% occur only once, and around 2.5% lies in the top ten. The specimen was PBMCs from the stem cell graft donor, collected from the stem cell graft. The receptors shown here come from a human donor who donated a stem cell graft to a child with acute lymphoblastic leukemia. The CDR3 runs from the conserved cysteine through the conserved F or W. The D gene is left open where the match is weak. A clone size is listed for some rows: how often the clone was seen (once, few, many), or a class if it is expanded.

V gene: TRBV5-1; J gene: TRBJ2-2; clone size: many; D gene: .; CDR3 DNA: TGCGCCAGCAGCTTGAGGGCAGTGGGGGCCGGGAACACCGGGGAGCTGTTTTTT; CDR3 protein: CASSLRAVGAGNTGELFF
V gene: TRBV5-1; J gene: TRBJ2-6; clone size: few; D gene: .; CDR3 DNA: TGCGCCAGCAGCTGGCGGGGCGGTGGGGCCAACGTCCTGACTTTC; CDR3 protein: CASSWRGGGANVLTF
V gene: TRBV10-3; J gene: TRBJ2-7; clone size: many; D gene: TRBD1; CDR3 DNA: TGTGCCATCAGCGAGGACAGGGCCTCCTACGAGCAGTACTTC; CDR3 protein: CAISEDRASYEQYF
V gene: TRBV12-3/TRBV12-4; J gene: TRBJ2-2; clone size: few; D gene: TRBD1; CDR3 DNA: TGTGCCAGCAGTTTTTCCGGGACAGGGGGAACCGGGGAGCTGTTTTTT; CDR3 protein: CASSFSGTGGTGELFF
V gene: TRBV20-1; J gene: TRBJ2-1; clone size: many; D gene: TRBD2; CDR3 DNA: TGCAGTGCTAGACCTCCGGGACTAGCGGTAAAGGAGCAGTTCTTC; CDR3 protein: CSARPPGLAVKEQFF
V gene: TRBV6-2/TRBV6-3; J gene: TRBJ2-5; clone size: many; D gene: .; CDR3 DNA: TGTGCCAGCAGCCGACACCCGGAGGGAGAGACCCAGTACTTC; CDR3 protein: CASSRHPEGETQYF
V gene: TRBV20-1; J gene: TRBJ2-2; clone size: many; D gene: .; CDR3 DNA: TGCAGTGCTAGAGGTTACACGAACACCGGGGAGCTGTTTTTT; CDR3 protein: CSARGYTNTGELFF
V gene: TRBV20-1; J gene: TRBJ2-7; clone size: many; D gene: .; CDR3 DNA: TGCAGTGCTAGAGATCTTAGATCCCTATACGAGCAGTACTTC; CDR3 protein: CSARDLRSLYEQYF
V gene: TRBV5-1; J gene: TRBJ1-2; clone size: many; D gene: TRBD1; CDR3 DNA: TGCGCCAGCAGCCCAGACAGGGGGATCTATGGCTACACCTTC; CDR3 protein: CASSPDRGIYGYTF
V gene: TRBV20-1; J gene: TRBJ2-5; clone size: many; D gene: .; CDR3 DNA: TGCAGTGCTAGGGGTTCTAGCCCGGAGACCCAGTACTTC; CDR3 protein: CSARGSSPETQYF
V gene: TRBV6-5; J gene: TRBJ2-1; clone size: many; D gene: .; CDR3 DNA: TGTGCCAGCAGCTCGGGGTACAATGAGCAGTTCTTC; CDR3 protein: CASSSGYNEQFF
V gene: TRBV29-1; J gene: TRBJ1-4; clone size: .; D gene: .; CDR3 DNA: TGCAGCGTTTCAGGGGCCGCCGGTAATGAAAAACTGTTTTTT; CDR3 protein: CSVSGAAGNEKLFF
V gene: TRBV20-1; J gene: TRBJ1-1; clone size: many; D gene: .; CDR3 DNA: TGCAGTGCTAGTTTATACAGGGAAGCTTTCTTT; CDR3 protein: CSASLYREAFF
V gene: TRBV27; J gene: TRBJ1-4; clone size: few; D gene: .; CDR3 DNA: TGTGCCAGCAGCCTGGGACCGATAAATGAAAAACTGTTTTTT; CDR3 protein: CASSLGPINEKLFF
V gene: TRBV7-2; J gene: TRBJ2-5; clone size: .; D gene: TRBD1; CDR3 DNA: TGTGCCAGCAGCTGGACAGGGCGAACCCAGTACTTC; CDR3 protein: CASSWTGRTQYF
V gene: TRBV9; J gene: TRBJ2-1; clone size: many; D gene: .; CDR3 DNA: TGTGCCAGCAGCGTAGGGACTTCGGGTTATGAGCAGTTCTTC; CDR3 protein: CASSVGTSGYEQFF
V gene: TRBV28; J gene: TRBJ2-1; clone size: many; D gene: .; CDR3 DNA: TGTGCCAGCAGTTTCGAGACCGACCAGCAACAGTTCTTC; CDR3 protein: CASSFETDQQQFF
V gene: TRBV15; J gene: TRBJ2-1; clone size: many; D gene: .; CDR3 DNA: TGTGCCACCAGCAGAGATAAGGGAGTCTATGAGCAGTTCTTC; CDR3 protein: CATSRDKGVYEQFF
V gene: TRBV6-5; J gene: TRBJ1-5; clone size: many; D gene: TRBD1; CDR3 DNA: TGTGCCAGCAGTTACAGGCAGGGGGCGAGTCAGCCCCAGCATTTT; CDR3 protein: CASSYRQGASQPQHF
V gene: TRBV7-9; J gene: TRBJ2-7; clone size: few; D gene: .; CDR3 DNA: TGTGCCAGCAGCCCACAGGACCAACCCTACGAGCAGTACTTC; CDR3 protein: CASSPQDQPYEQYF
V gene: TRBV24-1; J gene: TRBJ2-1; clone size: many; D gene: TRBD2; CDR3 DNA: TGTGCCACCAGTGATACTAGCGGGAGCTCCTACAATGAGCAGTTCTTC; CDR3 protein: CATSDTSGSSYNEQFF
V gene: TRBV7-2; J gene: TRBJ2-5; clone size: many; D gene: TRBD2; CDR3 DNA: TGTGCCAGCAGAGTAAGGAGCGGGGGGGAGGAGACCCAGTACTTC; CDR3 protein: CASRVRSGGEETQYF
V gene: TRBV11-2; J gene: TRBJ1-1; clone size: many; D gene: TRBD1; CDR3 DNA: TGTGCCAGCAGCTTAGGGGACAGGAGGTTCACTGAAGCTTTCTTT; CDR3 protein: CASSLGDRRFTEAFF
V gene: TRBV28; J gene: TRBJ1-1; clone size: many; D gene: TRBD1; CDR3 DNA: TGTGCCAGCAGGACAGGGGGTACTGAAGCTTTCTTT; CDR3 protein: CASRTGGTEAFF
V gene: TRBV18; J gene: TRBJ2-1; clone size: many; D gene: .; CDR3 DNA: TGTGCCAGCTCAAGCGTGGACGGACGCTATGAGCAGTTCTTC; CDR3 protein: CASSSVDGRYEQFF
V gene: TRBV7-9; J gene: TRBJ1-6; clone size: .; D gene: .; CDR3 DNA: TGTGCCAGCAGCTCCTACCTCAACTCACCCCTCCACTTT; CDR3 protein: CASSSYLNSPLHF
V gene: TRBV4-2; J gene: TRBJ2-5; clone size: many; D gene: TRBD1; CDR3 DNA: TGTGCCAGCAGCCATAATACCGGGACAGGGGAAGAGACCCAGTACTTC; CDR3 protein: CASSHNTGTGEETQYF
V gene: TRBV19; J gene: TRBJ1-2; clone size: many; D gene: TRBD1; CDR3 DNA: TGTGCCAGTAGTATCTCGCAGGGGGGGAGCGGCTACACCTTC; CDR3 protein: CASSISQGGSGYTF
V gene: TRBV20-1; J gene: TRBJ2-7; clone size: .; D gene: .; CDR3 DNA: TGCAGTGCTAGAGGGGTTAGCGGACCTGAACTGGGCTCCTACGAGCAGTACTTC; CDR3 protein: CSARGVSGPELGSYEQYF
V gene: TRBV3-1; J gene: TRBJ2-1; clone size: .; D gene: TRBD2; CDR3 DNA: TGTGCCAGCAGCCAAGTGGCTAGCGGAGGTCTTGGGGAGCAGTTCTTC; CDR3 protein: CASSQVASGGLGEQFF
V gene: TRBV3-1; J gene: TRBJ2-4; clone size: .; D gene: .; CDR3 DNA: TGTGCCAGCTCCACGCGGGGCCCAGTGCAGAGAGCCAAAAACATTCAGTACTTC; CDR3 protein: CASSTRGPVQRAKNIQYF
V gene: TRBV27; J gene: TRBJ2-3; clone size: many; D gene: TRBD2; CDR3 DNA: TGTGCCAGCAGTTCGTTAGCGGGAGGGAGCACAGATACGCAGTATTTT; CDR3 protein: CASSSLAGGSTDTQYF
V gene: TRBV9; J gene: TRBJ2-1; clone size: many; D gene: TRBD2; CDR3 DNA: TGTGCCAGCGAAGGGTCGGGAGCGGGAAATGAGCAGTTCTTC; CDR3 protein: CASEGSGAGNEQFF
V gene: TRBV27; J gene: TRBJ1-4; clone size: many; D gene: .; CDR3 DNA: TGTGCCAGCAGTTTTGGTGAAAAACTGTTTTTT; CDR3 protein: CASSFGEKLFF
V gene: TRBV28; J gene: TRBJ1-1; clone size: many; D gene: TRBD1; CDR3 DNA: TGTGCCAGCAGTCCAAAGACAGGGTCCAACACTGAAGCTTTCTTT; CDR3 protein: CASSPKTGSNTEAFF
V gene: TRBV11-2; J gene: TRBJ2-3; clone size: many; D gene: TRBD2; CDR3 DNA: TGTGCCAGCAGCCCTCGCGTGACAGCGGGGGGCACAGATACGCAGTATTTT; CDR3 protein: CASSPRVTAGGTDTQYF
V gene: TRBV5-5; J gene: TRBJ2-5; clone size: many; D gene: .; CDR3 DNA: TGTGCCAGCAGCCACCTTTTGAGGCCTCAAGAGACCCAGTACTTC; CDR3 protein: CASSHLLRPQETQYF